This TCR beta chain emerged from a study of identifying expanded T cells in peripheral blood. Turning to this clone: Its antigen is currently unknown.

Method: immunoSEQ multiplex PCR; TCRdb's copy keeps in-frame clones and lacks some. The sample records 75,000 to 95,000 clones, roughly 90% being singletons. Regarding the study as a whole: Over two and four weeks, about 17 and 20 clones changed, versus 1.2 between replicates. Clone count variance between roughly 2-week samples rose with total template count.

During the collection period, no donor immune events like infections were recorded. Sequences were obtained from blood. The clonotype comes from a person between 18 and 70 years old in good health.

CDR3 nucleotide sequence: TGTGCCAGCAGCCACGGACTAGCGGCCTACAATGAGCAGTTCTTC. It translates to CASSHGLAAYNEQFF. V gene TRBV5-5 combines with J gene TRBJ2-1; 10 bases map to TRBD2. This CDR3 has 15 amino acids. The germline gives CDR1 SGHKS, CDR2 YYEKEE (reference sequence). V lost 4 bases and J lost 2; bases outside the gene matches: 3. The variable domain in full, with the rest retrieved from reference TRBV5-5 and TRBJ2-1, is DAGVTQSPTHLIKTRGQQVTLRCSPISGHKSVSWYQQVLGQGPQFIFQYYEKEERGRGNFPDRFSARQFPNYSSELNVNALLLGDSALYLCASSHGLAAYNEQFFGPGTRLTVL.